The source of this T cell receptor (beta chain) is a study of blood T cell repertoires in COVID-19. Overall study context: Acute and convalescent COVID-19 specimens originated in the United States, Italy and Spain. Sources were T cells, B-cell-depleted T cells, or PBMCs; the material itself was cDNA or gDNA.

How the authors handled the data: Counts of nucleated cells, estimated from reference gene primer amplification, were obtained. Only in-frame clones appear in the TCRdb table, and some are missing; sequencing was by immunoSEQ multiplex PCR. That table supplies the V and J calls and clone size; D and trimming were determined from the DNA. The sample lists around 72,000 clones, about nine tenths occurring once. Germline values: CDR1 MGHDK, CDR2 SYGVNS. This CDR3 is built from 15 residues. Trimming cost V 6 bases and J 1 base; bases outside gene matches: 8. The sequence derives from a man aged 65 to 79 with active or convalescent COVID-19. The sample taken for sequencing was peripheral blood. This chain uses TRBV25-1 with TRBJ1-1; 7 nucleotides match TRBD1. CDR3 sequence reads: CASSPMDRRNTEAFF. DNA for the CDR3: TGTGCCAGCAGCCCGATGGACAGGCGGAACACTGAAGCTTTCTTT.